This TCR beta chain was captured by sequencing in a study of technical replicates of blood from several donors (dated by TCRdb to about 2017). The CDR3 goes from the cysteine to the phenylalanine over 15 residues. Kept here is only the CDR3 DNA, which spans 45 bases and is read in frame from base 1. Trimming at the junction amounts to 5 bases on V and 6 bases on J, and the germline ends lie 16 bases apart. Based on the germline V gene, the CDR1 and CDR2 sequences are SGHAT and FQNNGV. The library was built by means of the immunoSEQ multiplex PCR assay. This immuneACCESS table, as held by TCRdb, lists in-frame sequences with V and J called but not all clones. Of the missing ones, under half trace to an unresolved V gene in checked studies; the others have no known cause. In this sample the table shows roughly 45,000 clones, roughly nine tenths of which occur a single time. The ten largest clones capture approximately 3.9% of the sample.

With regard to this clone: Its binding antigen is unknown. Base qualities are not recorded, but no much larger clone differs from it by a single base.

The chain was built from TRBV11-2 and TRBJ1-4, with TRBD1 tentatively as D gene (6 bases match). Sequences were obtained from PBMCs. The clonotype originates from a human donor in good health. Some clones in this sample may be carry-over from other donors' samples. CDR3 sequence: CASSTGTRAHEKLFF. The sequenced DNA is TGTGCCAGCAGCACCGGGACAAGGGCCCATGAAAAACTGTTTTTT.